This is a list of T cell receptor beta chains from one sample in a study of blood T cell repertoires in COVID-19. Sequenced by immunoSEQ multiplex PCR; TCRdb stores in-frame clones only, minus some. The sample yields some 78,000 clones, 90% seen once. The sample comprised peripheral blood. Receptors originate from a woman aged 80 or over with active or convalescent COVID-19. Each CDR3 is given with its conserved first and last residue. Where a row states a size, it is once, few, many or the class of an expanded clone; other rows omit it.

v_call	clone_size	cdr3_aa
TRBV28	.	CASSSPAVESLQGAGNTIYF
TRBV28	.	CASSFESSGRNTQYF
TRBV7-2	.	CASSLFSAGVVGDTQYF
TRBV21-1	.	CASSHRDRDNSPLHF
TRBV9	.	CASSVGAGGEGEQYF
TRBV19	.	CASSPPPPRRLADTQYF
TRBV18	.	CASSPDRQYNEKLFF
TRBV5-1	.	CASTPDGGIPNTIYF
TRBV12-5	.	CASGLHLATYTDTQYF
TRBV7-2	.	CASSLAGFSDTQYF
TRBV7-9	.	CASSLGSGTSYSEQYF
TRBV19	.	CASSIDGRNTGELFF
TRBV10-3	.	CAISPERAGVGYNEQFF
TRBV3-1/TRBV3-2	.	CASSQDSRRSTEAFF
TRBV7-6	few	CASSLDTGVGNTIYF
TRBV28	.	CASSLRQENTEAFF
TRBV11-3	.	CASSLGLEQTGTSDYNEQFF
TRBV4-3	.	CASSQQTGLAHGYTF
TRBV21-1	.	CASSKSSSNQPQHF
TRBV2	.	CASRDRANTGELFF
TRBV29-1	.	CSVQTGPYEQYF
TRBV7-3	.	CASRQGDTGELFF
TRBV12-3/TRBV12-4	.	CASSLDMAAGDF
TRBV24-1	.	CATSRGFNTEAFF
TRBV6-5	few	CASNRDGDTEAFF
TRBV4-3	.	CASSQDGGGLYEQYF
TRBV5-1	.	CASSLVLNGLSYEQYF
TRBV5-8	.	CASSLRTDYNSPLHF
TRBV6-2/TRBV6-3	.	CASSYYWGGSTEAFF
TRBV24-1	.	CATSERLAGIYEQYF
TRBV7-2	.	CASSWRQGGQNTEAFF
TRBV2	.	CASTRQPTNEKLFF
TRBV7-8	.	CASSSTYGQVYETDTEAFF
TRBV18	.	CASSPGRDYGYTF
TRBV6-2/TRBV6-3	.	CASSIQEPSVQYF
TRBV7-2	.	CASSTQTGGPYEQYF
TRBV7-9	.	CASSLQGATETQYF
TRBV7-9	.	CASSWASGAGSQYF
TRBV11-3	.	CASSLGLAGMDTQYF
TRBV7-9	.	CASSSRGESEQFF
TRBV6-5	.	CASSPGHDSSYEQYF
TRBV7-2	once	CASSLVGGRSSNQPQHF
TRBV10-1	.	CASGAGNQPQHF
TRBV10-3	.	CAISEQGNEKLFF
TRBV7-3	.	CASSLRETTEAFF
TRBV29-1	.	CSVMQGTNTEAFF
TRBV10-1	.	CASSDAGDQETQYF
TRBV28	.	CASSFQAEAFF
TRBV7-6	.	CASSLGTGERDSPLHF
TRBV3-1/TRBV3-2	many	CASSQSPGAGELFF
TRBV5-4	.	CASRPGGRSLSYNSPLHF
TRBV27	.	CASSLPNNSPLHF
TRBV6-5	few	CASSYTSVSNQPQHF
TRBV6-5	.	CASSYNGERNSPLHF
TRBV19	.	CASSTDYFGTSGSADTQYF
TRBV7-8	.	CASRRTGTDSSYEQYF
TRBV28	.	CASSRRYQETQYF